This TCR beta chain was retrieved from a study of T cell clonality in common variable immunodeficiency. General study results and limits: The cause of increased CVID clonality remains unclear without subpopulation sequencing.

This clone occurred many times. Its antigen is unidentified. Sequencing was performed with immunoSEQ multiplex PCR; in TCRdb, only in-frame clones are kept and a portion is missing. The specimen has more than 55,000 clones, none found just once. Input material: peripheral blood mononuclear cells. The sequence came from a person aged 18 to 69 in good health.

The DNA read from the CDR3 is TGTGCCAGTAGGCCAACAGGGGGCCTTGCGTACAATGAG. This codes for CASRPTGGLAYNE. The CDR3 as a whole reads CASRPTGGLAYNEQFF. The gene calls are TRBV19 and TRBJ2-1, with 9 bases that match TRBD1. The read falls 3 residues short of the CDR3 end, and the missing part is taken from the germline J gene. Germline V gives CDR1 LNHDA, CDR2 SQIVND (reference sequence). This CDR3 contains 16 residues. The V segment lost 6 bases and the J segment 4 bases; nucleotides outside the gene matches: 10.